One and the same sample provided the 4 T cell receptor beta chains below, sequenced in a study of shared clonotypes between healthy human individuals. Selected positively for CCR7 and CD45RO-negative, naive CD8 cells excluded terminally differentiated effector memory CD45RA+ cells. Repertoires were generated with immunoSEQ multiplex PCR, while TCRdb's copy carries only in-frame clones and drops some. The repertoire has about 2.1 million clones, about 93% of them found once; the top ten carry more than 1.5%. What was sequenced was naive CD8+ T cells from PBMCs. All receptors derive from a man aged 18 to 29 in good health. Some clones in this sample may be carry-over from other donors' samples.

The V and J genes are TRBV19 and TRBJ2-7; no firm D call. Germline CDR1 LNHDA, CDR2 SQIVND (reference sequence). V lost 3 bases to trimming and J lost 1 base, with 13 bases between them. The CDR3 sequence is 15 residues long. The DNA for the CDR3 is TGTGCCAGTAGTATTAAGGACCAGAGGTCCTACGAGCAGTACTTC. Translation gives CASSIKDQRSYEQYF.

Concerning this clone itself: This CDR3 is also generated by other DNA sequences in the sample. In DNA form, the CDR3 reads TGTGCCACCAGCAGGGACAGGGCAGATACGCAGTATTTT. Translating it yields CATSRDRADTQYF. The rearrangement uses TRBV15 and TRBJ2-3, with 8 bases identical to TRBD1. Germline assignment: CDR1 LNHNV and CDR2 YYDKDF (reference sequence). This CDR3 has 13 residues. J was trimmed by 4 bases and V by 3 bases; bases with no gene match: 0.

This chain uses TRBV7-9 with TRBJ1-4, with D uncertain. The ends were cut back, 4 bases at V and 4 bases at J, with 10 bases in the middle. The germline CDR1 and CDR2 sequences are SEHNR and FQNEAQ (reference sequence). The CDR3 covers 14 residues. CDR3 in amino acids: CASSSRVRNEKLFF. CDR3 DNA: TGTGCCAGCAGCTCCCGGGTCCGTAATGAAAAACTGTTTTTT.

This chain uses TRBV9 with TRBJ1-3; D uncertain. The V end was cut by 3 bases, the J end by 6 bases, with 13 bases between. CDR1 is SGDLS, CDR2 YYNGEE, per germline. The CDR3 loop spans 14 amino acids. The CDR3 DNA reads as TGTGCCAGCAGCGACAGACAAGCAGCAAACACCATATATTTT. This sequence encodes CASSDRQAANTIYF.